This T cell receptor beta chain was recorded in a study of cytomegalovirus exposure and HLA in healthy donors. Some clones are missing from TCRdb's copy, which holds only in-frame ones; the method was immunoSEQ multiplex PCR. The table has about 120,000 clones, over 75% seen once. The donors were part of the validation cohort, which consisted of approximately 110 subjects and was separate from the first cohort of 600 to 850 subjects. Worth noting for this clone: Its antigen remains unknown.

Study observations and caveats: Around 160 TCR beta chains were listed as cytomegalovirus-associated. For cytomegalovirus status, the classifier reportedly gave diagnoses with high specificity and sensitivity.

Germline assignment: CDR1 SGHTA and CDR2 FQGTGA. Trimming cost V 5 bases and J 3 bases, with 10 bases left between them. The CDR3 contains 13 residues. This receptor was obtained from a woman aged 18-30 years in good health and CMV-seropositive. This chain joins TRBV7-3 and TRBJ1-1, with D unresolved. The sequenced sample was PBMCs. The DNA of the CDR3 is TGTGCCAGCAGCCCGGGGTGGGACACTGAAGCTTTCTTT. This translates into CASSPGWDTEAFF.